Each of the 21 T cell receptor beta chains below was sequenced from the same sample in a study of CD8+ T cells in alopecia areata. Extraction and reverse transcription of RNA yielded cDNA as the sequencing template. The data were produced by immunoSEQ multiplex PCR, yet TCRdb's version contains in-frame clones alone and is incomplete. The sample contains about 130,000 clones, 50% to 65% of which appear only once. Treatment indicated: oral pan-JAK inhibitor, 5-10 mg twice daily. The sequenced sample was CD8+ T cells sorted from blood, obtained at week 4, from a patient treated with tofacitinib. Receptor source: a human donor with alopecia areata.

This chain links TRBV7-9 with TRBJ1-1, with D unresolved. The CDR3 is made up of 14 amino acids. Deletions cut 0 bases from V and 5 bases from J, with 10 bases between. Looked up from germline, CDR1 is SEHNR and CDR2 is FQNEAQ (reference sequence). This CDR3 reads CASSLAPQVTEAFF. The CDR3 DNA follows: TGTGCCAGCAGCTTAGCCCCCCAGGTTACTGAAGCTTTCTTT.

V is TRBV7-9 and J is TRBJ2-5, with D perhaps given as TRBD1 or TRBD2 (5 bases each). CDR1 and CDR2 (germline): SEHNR, FQNEAQ (reference sequence). V dropped 0 bases and J dropped 3 bases, with 14 bases sitting between them. CDR3 length equals 16 residues. CDR3 DNA: TGTGCCAGCAGCTTAGCCACAGGTTGGGGGAAAGAGACCCAGTACTTC. Translated: CASSLATGWGKETQYF.

This clone was observed once. V gene TRBV4-2 combines with J gene TRBJ2-2, with 14 positions matching TRBD2. The CDR3 is made up of 17 amino acids. The germline V gene encodes CDR1 LGHNA and CDR2 YNFKEQ. J was trimmed by 3 bases and V by 3 bases; bases with no gene match: 3. Written as DNA, the CDR3 is TGTGCCAGCAGCCAGGGACTAGCGGGGGTCGACACCGGGGAGCTGTTTTTT. Amino acid sequence: CASSQGLAGVDTGELFF.

This clone came up a few times. The V call is TRBV7-9, the J call TRBJ2-3; D may match TRBD1 or TRBD2 (5 bases each). CDR1 and CDR2 (germline): SEHNR, FQNEAQ (reference sequence). V gave up 2 bases and J gave up 0 bases, with 18 bases separating them. The CDR3 contains 18 residues. The CDR3 sequence is CASSLIGGAIYSTDTQYF. CDR3 nucleotide sequence: TGTGCCAGCAGCTTAATTGGGGGAGCCATCTATAGCACAGATACGCAGTATTTT.

With respect to this clone: This same CDR3 is encoded by further DNA sequences in the sample. The rearrangement joins TRBV5-1 to TRBJ2-7; D is uncertain. CDR3 length equals 13 residues. Germline V gene data show CDR1 as SGHRS and CDR2 as YFSETQ. V lost 0 bases and J 3 bases, leaving 7 bases between the germline ends. In DNA form, the CDR3 reads TGCGCCAGCAGCTTGGAAGTCAGCTACGAGCAGTACTTC. Encoded protein: CASSLEVSYEQYF.

The chain has TRBV7-9 and TRBJ2-5, with TRBD1 matching 9 bases. This CDR3 contains 14 residues. Germline CDR1 and CDR2: SEHNR and FQNEAQ (reference sequence). Germline trimming cut 6 bases from V and 4 bases from J; bases unmatched to any gene: 6. The CDR3 is CASSFPGQGETQYF. CDR3 nucleotides: TGTGCCAGCAGTTTCCCGGGACAGGGAGAGACCCAGTACTTC.

The chain uses TRBV15 and TRBJ2-1; 9 bases agree with TRBD2. With 0 bases clipped from V and 1 base from J, the junction kept 7 bases outside the gene matches. Germline assignment: CDR1 LNHNV and CDR2 YYDKDF (reference sequence). This CDR3 region has 18 residues. The CDR3 spells CATSRDLSGGISYNEQFF. The CDR3 DNA follows: TGTGCCACCAGCAGAGATCTGAGCGGGGGGATATCCTACAATGAGCAGTTCTTC.

V is TRBV27 and J is TRBJ1-5; 7 nucleotides agree with TRBD1. This CDR3 comprises 14 residues. Unmatched junction bases numbered 3, after V lost 6 bases and J lost 1 base. Germline V CDR1 and CDR2: MNHEY, SMNVEV (reference sequence). DNA for the CDR3: TGTGCCAGCAGGACACAGGGGAGCAATCAGCCCCAGCATTTT. This translates into CASRTQGSNQPQHF.

This clone occurred once. This sequence joins TRBV13 and TRBJ2-7; either TRBD1 or TRBD2 may fit D (5 bases each). The CDR3 loop spans 16 amino acids. Germline CDR1 is PRHDT and CDR2 is FYEKMQ (reference sequence). Trimming shortened V by 3 bases and J by 3 bases, and 18 bases separated the two germline ends. The CDR3 loop reads CASSLSVGEGYYEQYF. CDR3 sequence (DNA): TGTGCCAGCAGCTTGTCCGTCGGCGAGGGGTACTACGAGCAGTACTTC.

The V call is TRBV27, the J call TRBJ1-6; D gene unclear. Germline-derived CDR1 and CDR2 are MNHEY and SMNVEV (reference sequence). With 3 bases removed from V and 4 bases from J, the gap between germline ends came to 7 bases. CDR3 length: 14 amino acids. CDR3 DNA sequence: TGTGCCAGCAGTTTGATGCAGTATAATTCACCCCTCCACTTT. The encoded protein is CASSLMQYNSPLHF.

The chain carries TRBV30 and TRBJ2-5; TRBD1 aligns across 11 bases. J lost 0 bases, V lost 7 bases, and 7 bases had no gene match. The CDR3 is made up of 15 amino acids. Germline CDR1 is GTSNPN and CDR2 is SVGIG (reference sequence). The CDR3 nucleotides read TGTGCCTCGGACCGGGACAGGGGGTACCAAGAGACCCAGTACTTC. Protein product: CASDRDRGYQETQYF.

V usage is TRBV29-1 and J usage is TRBJ1-1; 7 bases agree with TRBD1. CDR1 is SQVTM, CDR2 ANQGSEA, per germline. This CDR3 region has 15 residues. V lost 7 bases to trimming and J lost 0 bases; unmatched junction nucleotides: 11. This CDR3 is CSALGTAQMNTEAFF. Here the CDR3 DNA reads TGCAGCGCCCTCGGGACAGCTCAAATGAACACTGAAGCTTTCTTT.

The chain uses TRBV4-3 and TRBJ1-1; D ambiguous. The V end was cut by 0 bases, the J end by 3 bases, with 11 bases between. This CDR3 is built from 15 residues. Germline CDR1 is LGHNA and CDR2 is YSLEER. In DNA, the CDR3 is TGCGCCAGCAGCCAAGATTTGTACGGGCACACTGAAGCTTTCTTT. Its translation: CASSQDLYGHTEAFF.

This clone was observed once. In DNA, the CDR3 is TGTGCCAGCAGCTTTGGGAGTGACTATGGCTACACCTTC. It codes for CASSFGSDYGYTF. This chain connects TRBV7-9 to TRBJ1-2; no reliable D call. V lost 3 bases to trimming and J lost 3 bases, with 8 bases between them. Germline CDR1 SEHNR, CDR2 FQNEAQ (reference sequence). The CDR3 loop spans 13 amino acids.

The genes are TRBV30 and TRBJ1-1; D is perhaps TRBD1 (5 bases). The CDR3 contains 11 residues. Trimming took off 5 bases at V and 5 bases at J, with 9 bases between the two ends. Per germline, CDR1 GTSNPN and CDR2 SVGIG (reference sequence). CDR3 in amino acids: CAWGEGTEAFF. The CDR3 region has the DNA TGTGCCTGGGGGGAGGGGACTGAAGCTTTCTTT.

This chain connects TRBV29-1 to TRBJ2-3; TRBD1 matches 7 bases. Germline V CDR1 and CDR2: SQVTM, ANQGSEA. This CDR3 is built from 14 residues. V shed 5 bases and J 6 bases; nucleotides not matched to a gene: 11. The DNA of the CDR3 is TGCAGCGTTTCCGGGACAGAAGCCTCGGATACGCAGTATTTT. It specifies CSVSGTEASDTQYF.

This clone appeared once. This chain uses TRBV29-1 with TRBJ2-2, with D perhaps matching TRBD2 (6 bases). CDR1 is SQVTM and CDR2 is ANQGSEA in the germline V gene. V gave up 1 base and J gave up 3 bases, with 15 bases separating them. This CDR3 is 16 amino acids long. In nucleotides, the CDR3 is TGCAGCGTTGAAGCGGCGGGGCAGGGAGACACCGGGGAGCTGTTTTTT. Translated: CSVEAAGQGDTGELFF.

The rearrangement links TRBV7-8 to TRBJ2-2, with D possibly being TRBD2 (5 bases). The CDR3 is 14 amino acids. V lost 10 bases to trimming and J lost 6 bases, with 18 bases between them. Germline V gives CDR1 SGHVS, CDR2 FQNEAQ. CDR3 nucleotide sequence: TGTGCCACCCCAACGGAGGCCCCTTCCGGGGAGCTGTTTTTT. Amino acid sequence: CATPTEAPSGELFF. The variable domain in full, with the rest retrieved from reference TRBV7-8 and TRBJ2-2, is GAGVSQSPRYKVAKRGQDVALRCDPISGHVSLFWYQQALGQGPEFLTYFQNEAQLDKSGLPSDRFFAERPEGSVSTLKIQRTQQEDSAVYLCATPTEAPSGELFFGEGSRLTVL.

J is TRBJ2-1 and V is TRBV5-6; 8 bases agree with TRBD2. With V trimmed by 4 bases and J by 6 bases, 3 bases remained unmatched. The CDR3 loop spans 13 amino acids. Germline values: CDR1 SGHDT, CDR2 YYEEEE. The CDR3 nucleotides read TGTGCCAGCAGCCCCGGGGGGGGCAATGAGCAGTTCTTC. This encodes CASSPGGGNEQFF.

This clone was counted a few times. The chain has TRBV10-3 and TRBJ2-7; possible D gene TRBD2, 7 bases. Trimming stripped 9 bases from V and 5 bases from J, with 11 bases between. Germline values: CDR1 ENHRY, CDR2 SYGVKD. This CDR3 has 11 residues. The CDR3 region is CAMGGGHEQYF. The DNA for the CDR3 is TGTGCCATGGGAGGGGGACACGAGCAGTACTTC.

The genes are TRBV4-1 and TRBJ1-5; weak D call: TRBD1 (6 bases). Per the germline V gene, CDR1 is MGHRA and CDR2 is YSYEKL. The length of the CDR3 is 17 residues. Trimming removed 1 base from V and 4 bases from J, with 17 bases in between. The DNA of the CDR3 is TGCGCCAGCAGCCAAGGGGGTAACGGCAGGGGTAATCAGCCCCAGCATTTT. Translation gives CASSQGGNGRGNQPQHF.